Below, one TCR beta chain is given with its context. The antigen this receptor binds is unknown. The sample holds no much larger clone one base away, and base qualities are not on file. The germline V and J ends show losses of 5 bases and 3 bases respectively, and no gene match explains 6 bases of the junction. Counted from cysteine to phenylalanine, this CDR3 has 14 amino acids. Only the CDR3 DNA is retained, 42 bases long and in frame from the first base. Looking up the germline V gene yields CDR1 SGHAT and CDR2 FQNNGV. The entry originates in a study of cytomegalovirus exposure and HLA in healthy donors (dated 2017 in TCRdb). At the level of the whole study: An earlier analysis of roughly 500 of the donors reported around 280 Gb of sequence data and around 110 million unique TCR beta sequences obtained from roughly 170 million T cells. The study used immunosequencing to profile the T cell repertoires of approximately 690 subjects and linked those repertoires to cytomegalovirus serostatus. A later analysis re-analyzed previously published TCR beta repertoires from about 730 donors and added high-resolution HLA genotyping to study TCR occurrence patterns. The study was designed to test whether signatures of past pathogen exposure could be identified by cataloging public T cell receptors. Donor age, sex, ethnicity and CMV serostatus were compiled together with the repertoire data. In the later analysis, no new phenotypic data were used to find candidate immune exposures; instead, reliance was placed on TCR beta sequences and their occurrence across donors. To decide whether each TCR beta V gene segment behaved as functional or pseudogenic, an earlier analysis of some 600 of the donors relied on high-throughput TCR beta sequencing. The number of typed donors differed by locus: roughly 629-640 for A, B, C, DRB1 and DQB1; some 500 for DQA1; about 600 for DPA1; and some 450 for DPB1. Along with the roughly 670-subject first cohort, a separate validation cohort of more than 90 different subjects was used. On average, approximately 250,000 unique TCR beta nucleotide sequences were sequenced per donor among a few hundred genotyped donors of the cohort, with about 17% of those sequences being non-productive. An early release covering more than 500 HLA-typed donors comprised about 310 gigabases of sequencing data and roughly 85 million unique TCR sequences. In a later genetic analysis, genome-wide SNP genotypes for about three fifths of the roughly 670 donors were used, and that subset was treated as a discovery cohort. Every repertoire in the discovery cohort had been generated on one and the same sequencing platform. HLA typing covered class I and class II loci at four-digit resolution. Roughly 5 DR-DQ haplotypes were treated as single units for association and clustering because of strong linkage in the cohort. High-throughput TCR immunosequencing, statistical association of individual TCRs with disease status, and machine learning were combined to predict cytomegalovirus infection status. Of the roughly 420 genotyped donors, less than 90% were placed in the genetic ancestry cluster associated with self-reported Caucasian donors.

In total, over 600 healthy bone marrow donors made up the cohort. All cohort members were sampled while nominally healthy, although unrecorded immune exposures were likely present. The donor tested CMV seronegative and was one of the 352 seronegative cohort members. Every donor gave a peripheral blood sample, and the peripheral blood mononuclear cells from that sample were used for TCR beta sequencing. Genomic DNA extraction from the blood cell samples was performed with the Qiagen DNeasy Blood Extraction Kit. General conclusions and limits of the study: Most TCR sequences were seen in very few donors, while some public TCRs were found in many individuals. At a false discovery rate of 0.05, a later analysis linked fewer than 20,000 TCR beta sequences to specific HLA alleles. Most CMV-associated TCR beta chains appeared to be HLA-restricted in a later analysis, and the HLA associations seemed to be driven largely by CMV exposure. Because some donors lacked HLA typing at each locus, the association tests relied only on the typed subset. A group of highly shared sequence variants was considered likely to be a technical artifact of the sequencing pipeline. Correlated functional status among segregating V segments might reflect linkage disequilibrium, but an unknown experimental factor could not be ruled out. It was suggested by the authors that the approach could potentially be generalized to other disease states and immunological phenotypes. CMV serostatus was the only immune exposure information available for the cohort. Broadly in line with IMGT annotations, most TCR beta V segments showed up in productive rearrangements about 90% or about 30% of the time in an earlier analysis of under 700 of the donors. In a later analysis, HLA-associated TCR beta chains showed more clonal expansion and lower generation probabilities than non-associated chains that were equally common. Around 16 rarely observed V segments, including chromosome 9 orphons, were excluded from the earlier analysis of several hundred of the donors because counts were too low. In this cohort, only TCR beta chains were sequenced, and detectable features were limited by the absence of alpha or paired-chain data. According to a later genetic analysis, donors in an Asian-associated ancestry cluster had fewer N-insertions in productive TCRs than the roughly 700-donor mean. In vitro tests confirmed that a few of the cytomegalovirus-associated TCR beta chains recognize cytomegalovirus antigens. V-gene and J-gene trimming of TCR beta chains was associated with a missense DCLRE1C variant in a later genetic analysis, and the association was replicated in an independent cohort. Roughly uniform sequencing depth across donors was assumed in presence/absence analyses, although this assumption may not hold. When HLA alleles, especially DR and DQ, strongly co-occurred, attributing TCR associations to individual alleles was difficult. A later analysis found that TCR association rates varied across HLA loci, with DRB1 alleles showing the most associated TCRs and HLA-C alleles the fewest. Because the 87-base-pair reads could not distinguish some IMGT-functional V segments, including TRBV6-2 and TRBV6-3, those segments were excluded. The study listed 164 TCR beta chains as associated with cytomegalovirus. The classifier was reported to diagnose cytomegalovirus status with high specificity and sensitivity in both the original cohort and the validation cohort. Several of the top co-occurrence clusters appeared to be linked to parvovirus B19, influenza, CMV and Epstein-Barr virus, according to a later analysis. A further reported finding was that TCR beta sequences accurately predicted the HLA-A and HLA-B alleles for most subjects in the first cohort.

Library creation used the immunoSEQ multiplex PCR assay. The multiplex PCR relied on a mix of 60 forward primers for TCR Vbeta segments and 13 reverse primers for TCR Jbeta segments. The CDR3 region of rearranged TCR beta genes was amplified from genomic DNA with a multiplex PCR assay. On the Illumina HiSeq System, the amplified TCR beta libraries were sequenced as 87-base-pair reads. For the original study's pipeline: A later analysis counted some 80 million unique TCR beta chains across the approximately 700 repertoires, and approximately 11 million of these chains were shared by at least two donors. A nearest-neighbor algorithm error-corrected the raw reads and collapsed the reads into unique sequences, merging closely related sequences to remove PCR and sequencing errors. V, D and J gene segments were assigned by aligning CDR3 sequences to IMGT reference sequences. For a sequence to be retained, a match of at least six nucleotides to both a V gene segment and a J gene segment was required. A rearrangement counted as productive if the CDR3 had no stop codons and remained in frame with V and J, and every other rearrangement counted as non-productive. Following IMGT convention, CDR3 was defined as the stretch from the second conserved V-encoded cysteine to the conserved J-encoded phenylalanine. Sequences without an unambiguous match to a single V gene segment were excluded from the earlier analysis of a few hundred of the donors. In an earlier analysis of 587 of the donors, V segments were called functional above 56.7% productive rearrangements and were called segregating when the between-donor standard deviation exceeded 5%. A statistical classification framework was developed to diagnose cytomegalovirus status using the catalog of TCR beta chain sequences. In a later analysis, V and J genes were assigned by comparing TCR nucleotide sequences against IMGT/GENE-DB human TR gene sequences. Using the TCRdist pipeline, a later analysis assigned CDR3 sequences along with most-parsimonious VDJ recombination scenarios. In a later analysis, each TCR beta chain was defined by its CDR3 amino acid sequence together with its V-gene family, and reads without a unique V-gene family were excluded. To address suspected cross-contamination and a sequencing artifact, a later analysis removed 550 to 750 highly shared, low-generation-probability nucleotide sequences. In a later analysis, a clonal expansion index for each public chain was calculated from normalized within-repertoire ranks of inferred template counts. In a later analysis, generation probabilities were computed using a VDJ recombination model fitted to out-of-frame rearrangements, and the results were checked against IGoR. Hypergeometric tests were used in a later analysis to score TCR-TCR, TCR-HLA and TCR-CMV co-occurrence, with a repertoire-size bias correction applied to the TCR pairs. In a later analysis, false discovery rates were estimated by permuting HLA or CMV assignments 20 times. In a later analysis, co-occurring TCRs were grouped using DBSCAN, with TCRdist sequence similarity added in when clustering inside HLA-allele-positive subsets. For co-occurrence clustering, repertoires with fewer than 30,000 or more than 120,000 public chains were excluded, along with about five repertoires with anomalous nucleotide sharing. TCRdb limited this immuneACCESS table to in-frame rearrangements with V and J called. A share of clones is missing; checked studies link under half to unresolved V genes, and the rest is unexplained. D and trimming come from the DNA, and the V and J calls and clone size come from that table. The sample yields about 110,000 clones; roughly 80% were counted once. The ten most abundant clones make up about 2.3% of the sample.

This sequence originates from a man in his thirties or forties in good health and CMV-seronegative. This receptor chain uses TRBV11-2 and TRBJ1-1; 7 bases in between match TRBD1. Sequenced input: PBMCs. In nucleotides, the sequence is TGTGCCAGCAGCGTACAGGGGTTCGACACTGAAGCTTTCTTT. Its translation is CASSVQGFDTEAFF.